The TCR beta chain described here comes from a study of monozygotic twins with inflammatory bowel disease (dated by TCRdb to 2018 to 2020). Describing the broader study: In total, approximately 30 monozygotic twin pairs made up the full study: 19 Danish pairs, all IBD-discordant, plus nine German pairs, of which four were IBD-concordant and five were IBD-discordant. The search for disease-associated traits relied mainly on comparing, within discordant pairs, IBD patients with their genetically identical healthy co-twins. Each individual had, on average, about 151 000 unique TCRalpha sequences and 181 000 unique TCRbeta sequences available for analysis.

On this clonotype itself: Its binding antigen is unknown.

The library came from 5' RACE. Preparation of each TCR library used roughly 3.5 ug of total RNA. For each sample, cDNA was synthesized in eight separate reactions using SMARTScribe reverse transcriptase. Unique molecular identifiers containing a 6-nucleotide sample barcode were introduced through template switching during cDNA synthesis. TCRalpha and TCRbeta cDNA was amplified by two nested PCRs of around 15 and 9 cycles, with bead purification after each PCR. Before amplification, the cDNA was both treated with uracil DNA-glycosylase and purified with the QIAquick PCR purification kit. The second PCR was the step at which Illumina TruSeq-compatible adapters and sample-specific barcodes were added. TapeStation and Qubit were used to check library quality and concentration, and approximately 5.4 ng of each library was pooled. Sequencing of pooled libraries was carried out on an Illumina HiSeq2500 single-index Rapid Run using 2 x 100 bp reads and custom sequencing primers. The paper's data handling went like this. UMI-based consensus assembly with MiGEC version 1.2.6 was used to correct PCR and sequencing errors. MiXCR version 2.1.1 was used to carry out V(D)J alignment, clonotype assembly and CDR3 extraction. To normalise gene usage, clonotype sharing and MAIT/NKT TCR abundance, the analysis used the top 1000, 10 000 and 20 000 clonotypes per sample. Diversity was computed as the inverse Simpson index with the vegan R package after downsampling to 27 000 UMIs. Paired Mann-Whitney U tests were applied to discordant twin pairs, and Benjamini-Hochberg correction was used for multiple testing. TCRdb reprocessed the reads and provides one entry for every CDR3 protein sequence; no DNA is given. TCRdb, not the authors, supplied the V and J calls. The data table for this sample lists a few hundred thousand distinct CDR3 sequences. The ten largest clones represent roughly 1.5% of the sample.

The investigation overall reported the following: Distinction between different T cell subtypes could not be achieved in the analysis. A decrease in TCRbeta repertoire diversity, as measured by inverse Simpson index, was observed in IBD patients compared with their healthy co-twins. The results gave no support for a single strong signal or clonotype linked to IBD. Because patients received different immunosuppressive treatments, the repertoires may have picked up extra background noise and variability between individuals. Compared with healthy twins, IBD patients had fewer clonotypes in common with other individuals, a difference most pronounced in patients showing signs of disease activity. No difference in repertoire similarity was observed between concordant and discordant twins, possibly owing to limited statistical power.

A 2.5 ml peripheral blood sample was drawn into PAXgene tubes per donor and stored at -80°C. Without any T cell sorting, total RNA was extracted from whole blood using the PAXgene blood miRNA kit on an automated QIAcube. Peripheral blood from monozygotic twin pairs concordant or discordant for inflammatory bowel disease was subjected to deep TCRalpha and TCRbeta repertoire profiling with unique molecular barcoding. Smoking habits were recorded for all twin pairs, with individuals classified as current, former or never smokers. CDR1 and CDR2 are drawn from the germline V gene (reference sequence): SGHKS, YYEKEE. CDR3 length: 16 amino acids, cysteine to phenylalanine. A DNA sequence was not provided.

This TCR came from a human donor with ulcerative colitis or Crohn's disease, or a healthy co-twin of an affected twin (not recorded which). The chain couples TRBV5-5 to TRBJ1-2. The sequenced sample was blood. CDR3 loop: CASSPEWTVHRYGYTF.